A single sample is the source of the 21 T cell receptor beta chains below, sequenced in a study of a mutant IDH1 vaccine in newly diagnosed glioma. Their recognized antigens are unknown. TCRdb's copy holds only in-frame clones and misses some; the assay was immunoSEQ multiplex PCR. The top ten clones hold 12% of a sample with about 35,000 clones, more than 75% of them seen once. Indicated time point: week 47, end of study. Mutant IDH1 20-mer peptide, at 300 ug, made up each vaccine dose, with topical imiquimod. Sample: PBMCs, taken from a glioma patient whose treatment included an IDH1 peptide vaccine. The receptors were gathered from a woman in her 30s with glioma.

The chain employs TRBV6-5 and TRBJ1-1; 7 bases match TRBD1. CDR1 and CDR2 from the germline V gene are MNHEY and SVGAGI. This CDR3 contains 15 residues. The V and J ends lost 2 bases and 0 bases, in that order; junction bases with no gene match: 3. CDR3 nucleotides: TGTGCCAGCAGTTACCGGACAGGATTGAACACTGAAGCTTTCTTT. This translates into CASSYRTGLNTEAFF.

This rearrangement joins TRBV14 to TRBJ2-5; D ambiguous. V gave up 1 base and J gave up 1 base, with 10 bases separating them. CDR1 is SGHDN and CDR2 is FVKESK in the germline V gene. The CDR3 consists of 15 residues. CDR3 region: CASSQGSWGQETQYF. The CDR3 DNA reads as TGTGCCAGCAGCCAAGGGTCGTGGGGCCAAGAGACCCAGTACTTC.

V is TRBV4-1 and J is TRBJ2-1; the D is unclear. Germline V gene sequence: CDR1 MGHRA, CDR2 YSYEKL. This CDR3 has 12 residues. Trimming removed 4 bases from V and 9 bases from J, with 10 bases in between. The CDR3 DNA sequence: TGCGCCAGCAGCCTCCTGGGTCTTGAGCAGTTCTTC. Translation gives CASSLLGLEQFF.

This rearrangement joins TRBV27 to TRBJ1-1; weak D call: TRBD1 (6 bases). In germline, CDR1 is MNHEY, CDR2 SMNVEV (reference sequence). Trimming left V 5 bases short and J 2 bases short, with 12 bases between. The CDR3 contains 14 residues. CDR3 in amino acids: CASSRGQSNTEAFF. The CDR3 bases are TGTGCCAGCAGTCGCGGACAGTCAAACACTGAAGCTTTCTTT.

J is TRBJ1-3 and V is TRBV25-1; D not certain. This CDR3 is built from 15 residues. CDR1 is MGHDK and CDR2 is SYGVNS in the germline V gene. The ends were cut back, 1 base at V and 2 bases at J, with 9 bases in the middle. CDR3 in DNA: TGTGCCAGCAGTGAATGGGCAGGCACTGGAAACACCATATATTTT. Its protein product is CASSEWAGTGNTIYF.

The chain uses TRBV19 and TRBJ1-6; D possibly corresponds to TRBD1 (6 bases). Trimming left V 4 bases short and J 8 bases short, with 12 bases between. CDR3 length: 14 residues. Looked up from germline, CDR1 is LNHDA and CDR2 is SQIVND (reference sequence). CDR3 in amino acids: CASSTGDWYSPLHF. In DNA, the CDR3 is TGTGCCAGTAGTACAGGGGATTGGTATTCACCCCTCCACTTT.

The genes are TRBV6-4 and TRBJ1-2; the D gene is possibly TRBD1 (5 bases). The germline V gene has CDR1 MRHNA and CDR2 SNTAGT. Trimming stripped 6 bases from V and 7 bases from J, with 15 bases between. The CDR3 is made up of 13 amino acids. The CDR3 nucleotides are TGTGCCAGCAGCGGGGGACGGACGAGTGGCTACACCTTC. This codes for CASSGGRTSGYTF.

This clone was detected only a few times. V is TRBV6-5 and J is TRBJ2-2; D is undetermined. V shed 0 bases and J shed 6 bases, with 11 bases lying between them. CDR1 MNHEY and CDR2 SVGAGI come from the germline V gene. This CDR3 spans 15 amino acids. The CDR3 protein is CASSYSIPYAGELFF. The CDR3 region has the DNA TGTGCCAGCAGTTACTCGATCCCGTATGCCGGGGAGCTGTTTTTT.

V is TRBV7-9 and J is TRBJ1-5; D is possibly TRBD1 (6 bases). The CDR3 consists of 17 residues. Germline CDR1 SEHNR, CDR2 FQNEAQ (reference sequence). Between the trimmed V and J ends, which lost 4 bases and 3 bases, there was a span of 19 bases. The DNA of the CDR3 is TGTGCCAGCAGCTGGGGCCGGGACACCCTAAACAATCAGCCCCAGCATTTT. Translating gives CASSWGRDTLNNQPQHF.

J is TRBJ2-3 and V is TRBV10-3; 10 positions agree with TRBD1. Germline CDR1 ENHRY, CDR2 SYGVKD. This CDR3 region has 16 residues. With 2 bases clipped from V and 2 bases from J, the junction kept 4 bases outside the gene matches. This CDR3 is CAISEPDRGFTDTQYF. The CDR3 DNA is TGTGCCATCAGTGAGCCGGACAGGGGGTTCACAGATACGCAGTATTTT.

The chain joins TRBV6-6 to TRBJ1-4, with D perhaps TRBD1 (6 bases). Germline V gives CDR1 MNHNY, CDR2 SVGAGI (reference sequence). The V gene lost 6 bases and the J gene lost 14 bases, with 19 bases spanning the gap. CDR3 size: 13 residues. The CDR3 nucleotides are TGTGCCAGCAGGCGGGACACCTCAGGTCGGCTGTTTTTT. Translated, it gives CASRRDTSGRLFF.

The CDR3 loop is CASSLDRVGSEAFF. The CDR3 coding sequence is TGTGCCAGCAGCTTGGACAGGGTCGGCTCTGAAGCTTTCTTT. This chain joins TRBV5-4 and TRBJ1-1, with D possibly matching TRBD1 (6 bases). The CDR3 covers 14 residues. V was cut by 0 bases and J by 6 bases, with 12 bases left in between. CDR1 is SGHNT and CDR2 is YYREEE in the germline V gene (reference sequence).

CDR3 DNA sequence: TGTGCCAGCACTGACCCGACTAGCGGGGAGACCCAGTACTTC. Translated, it gives CASTDPTSGETQYF. The V gene is TRBV6-6, the J gene TRBJ2-5; 10 bases agree with TRBD2. Germline V gene sequence: CDR1 MNHNY, CDR2 SVGAGI (reference sequence). The CDR3 length is 14 residues. Trimming took 7 bases from V and 5 from J; bases not matched to a gene: 7.

The chain couples TRBV10-3 to TRBJ2-3, with D uncertain. This CDR3 region has 13 residues. The V gene's germline CDR1 is ENHRY and CDR2 SYGVKD. The V end was cut by 2 bases, the J end by 3 bases, with 6 bases between. The CDR3 protein is CAISEGVTDTQYF. CDR3 bases: TGTGCCATCAGTGAGGGGGTGACAGATACGCAGTATTTT.

This chain links TRBV2 with TRBJ1-2; perhaps TRBD1 as D (5 bases). Per germline, CDR1 SNHLY and CDR2 FYNNEI. Trimming took off 6 bases at V and 3 bases at J, with 14 bases between the two ends. The length of the CDR3 is 14 residues. In nucleotides, the CDR3 is TGTGCCAGCAGATTCCGGGACTCTGACTATGGCTACACCTTC. It encodes CASRFRDSDYGYTF. Full variable domain (rest looked up from reference TRBV2 and TRBJ1-2): EPEVTQTPSHQVTQMGQEVILRCVPISNHLYFYWYRQILGQKVEFLVSFYNNEISEKSEIFDDQFSVERPDGSNFTLKIRSTKLEDSAMYFCASRFRDSDYGYTFGSGTRLTVV.

The rearrangement uses TRBV18 and TRBJ2-3; no reliable D call. Trimming removed 3 bases from V and 6 bases from J, with 7 bases in between. The CDR3 length is 12 residues. Per germline, CDR1 KGHSH and CDR2 LQKENI. DNA of the CDR3: TGTGCCAGCTCACCCTTTGCGGATACGCAGTATTTT. This codes for CASSPFADTQYF.

The chain uses TRBV4-2 and TRBJ1-1, with 11 bases matching TRBD1. V trimming: 4 bases; J trimming: 6 bases; junction bases outside the gene matches: 1. Germline-derived CDR1 and CDR2 are LGHNA and YNFKEQ. The CDR3 runs 13 residues. As DNA, the CDR3 is TGTGCCAGCAGCCCGGGACAGGGGGCTGAAGCTTTCTTT. Amino acid sequence: CASSPGQGAEAFF.

The chain joins TRBV2 to TRBJ1-3, with 7 bases lining up with TRBD1. This CDR3 has 13 residues. Trimming at V came to 5 bases and at J to 4 bases, leaving 2 bases not matched to a gene. Germline V lookup: CDR1 SNHLY, CDR2 FYNNEI. CDR3: CASSSGQGNTIYF. CDR3 DNA: TGTGCCAGCAGTTCGGGACAGGGAAACACCATATATTTT.

CDR3 sequence reads: CASSVSMWPNTGELFF. The CDR3 DNA is TGTGCCAGCAGCGTCTCCATGTGGCCGAACACCGGGGAGCTGTTTTTT. The J gene is TRBJ2-2, the V gene TRBV9, with unresolved D. CDR3 length: 16 residues. Trimming shortened V by 2 bases and J by 0 bases, and 11 bases separated the two germline ends. Germline-derived CDR1 and CDR2 are SGDLS and YYNGEE.

The V gene is TRBV4-3, the J gene TRBJ1-2; D might be TRBD1 (5 bases). Trimming took off 1 base at V and 8 bases at J, with 14 bases between the two ends. The CDR3 has 14 amino acids. Germline CDR1 reads LGHNA; CDR2 reads YSLEER. CDR3 DNA sequence: TGCGCCAGCAGCCAAGCTGGGACCAAGGGGGGCTACACCTTC. Its protein product is CASSQAGTKGGYTF.

The chain carries TRBV5-1 and TRBJ2-7, with 7 bases fitting TRBD2. Germline-derived CDR1 and CDR2 are SGHRS and YFSETQ. V trimming: 0 bases; J trimming: 3 bases; junction bases outside the gene matches: 3. This CDR3 has 14 residues. As DNA, the CDR3 is TGCGCCAGCAGCTTGGCGGGGAGGGACTACGAGCAGTACTTC. As protein: CASSLAGRDYEQYF.